These 30 T cell receptor beta chains were all obtained from the same sample, sequenced in a study of blood T cell repertoires in COVID-19. Sequenced by immunoSEQ multiplex PCR; TCRdb stores in-frame clones only, minus some. The data show 540,000 or so clones, 70% to 90% seen once. The sequencing input was peripheral blood. The receptors come from a woman aged 50 to 60 with COVID-19, enrolled during active disease.

This clone was counted a few times. The CDR3 nucleotides are TGTGCCAGCAGCTCAATGTCGGGATGGGACTCGGGGGAGCTGTTTTTT. Translation: CASSSMSGWDSGELFF. The chain is built from TRBV7-3 and TRBJ2-2; tentatively, D is TRBD2 (6 bases). Germline CDR1 is SGHTA and CDR2 is FQGTGA. This CDR3 comprises 16 residues. Trimming stripped 4 bases from V and 8 bases from J, with 20 bases between.

CDR3 in amino acids: CASSIPGEGRYGYTF. The CDR3, as DNA: TGTGCCAGTAGTATACCTGGGGAGGGGCGGTATGGCTACACCTTC. V and J are TRBV19 and TRBJ1-2, with D possibly matching TRBD1 (5 bases). This CDR3 is 15 amino acids long. Germline V lookup: CDR1 LNHDA, CDR2 SQIVND (reference sequence). Trimming left V 2 bases short and J 5 bases short, with 15 bases between.

This rearrangement joins TRBV3-1 (or the pseudogene TRBV3-2) to TRBJ2-2, with TRBD2 matching 10 bases. This CDR3 has 18 residues. Germline CDR1 LGHDT, CDR2 YNNKEL (reference sequence). V lost 1 base and J lost 0; bases outside the gene matches: 5. This CDR3 is CASSQGPLAGANTGELFF. The DNA for the CDR3 is TGTGCCAGCAGCCAAGGCCCCCTAGCGGGGGCGAACACCGGGGAGCTGTTTTTT.

V gene TRBV27 combines with J gene TRBJ2-1; 11 bases map to TRBD1. The V and J ends lost 3 bases and 6 bases, in that order; junction bases with no gene match: 7. This CDR3 has 16 residues. Germline V gene sequence: CDR1 MNHEY, CDR2 SMNVEV (reference sequence). CDR3 protein: CASSLGWGQGVNEQFF. DNA for the CDR3: TGTGCCAGCAGTTTGGGCTGGGGACAGGGGGTCAATGAGCAGTTCTTC.

The chain uses TRBV19 and TRBJ2-1, with D possibly matching TRBD2 (6 bases). The length of the CDR3 is 18 residues. V was shortened by 10 bases and J by 2 bases, with 27 bases between the two germline ends. Per germline, CDR1 LNHDA and CDR2 SQIVND (reference sequence). CDR3 residues: CATRRESTDYTPYNEQFF. In DNA, the CDR3 is TGTGCCACTAGACGGGAGTCAACCGATTATACCCCCTACAATGAGCAGTTCTTC.

The chain employs TRBV29-1 and TRBJ2-3; D is possibly TRBD2 (5 bases). Per the germline V gene, CDR1 is SQVTM and CDR2 is ANQGSEA. V lost 5 bases and J lost 4, with 19 bases in between. This CDR3 contains 15 residues. Here the CDR3 reads CSVLGRGGVPDTQYF. The CDR3 nucleotides are TGCAGCGTTCTTGGACGGGGTGGGGTCCCAGATACGCAGTATTTT.

The chain combines TRBV7-9 with TRBJ2-1; the match to TRBD1 covers 10 bases. Per germline, CDR1 SEHNR and CDR2 FQNEAQ (reference sequence). The V gene end was trimmed by 1 base and the J gene end by 6 bases; junction bases not matched to a gene: 3. The CDR3 loop spans 15 amino acids. CDR3 sequence reads: CASSLEGQGRNEQFF. The CDR3 region has the DNA TGTGCCAGCAGCTTAGAGGGACAGGGGCGCAATGAGCAGTTCTTC.

The chain recombines TRBV2 with TRBJ2-1, with D unresolved. V lost 4 bases to trimming and J lost 2 bases, with 6 bases between them. This CDR3 spans 13 amino acids. The germline V gene encodes CDR1 SNHLY and CDR2 FYNNEI. The DNA of the CDR3 is TGTGCCAGCAGTGGTGAGCCCTACAATGAGCAGTTCTTC. Its protein is CASSGEPYNEQFF.

The J gene is TRBJ2-1, the V gene TRBV30; maybe TRBD1 (6 bases). This CDR3 spans 13 amino acids. V lost 1 base, J lost 10 bases, and 14 bases lay in between. The germline gives CDR1 GTSNPN, CDR2 SVGIG (reference sequence). The CDR3 here is CAWSGSSRGEQFF. CDR3 DNA sequence: TGTGCCTGGAGTGGGTCTTCGAGGGGGGAGCAGTTCTTC.

The sample holds a few counts of this clone. The chain carries TRBV29-1 and TRBJ1-1; 7 nucleotides match TRBD1. This CDR3 region has 14 residues. Per the germline V gene, CDR1 is SQVTM and CDR2 is ANQGSEA. Trimming removed 3 bases from V and 5 bases from J; junction bases left unmatched: 9. The CDR3 reads CSVDLTGPSTEAFF. For the CDR3, the DNA is TGCAGCGTTGACCTGACAGGGCCCTCAACTGAAGCTTTCTTT.

The J gene is TRBJ1-2, the V gene TRBV5-4, with 7 bases aligning to TRBD1. Germline values: CDR1 SGHNT, CDR2 YYREEE (reference sequence). V dropped 0 bases and J dropped 3; count of bases not matched to a gene: 2. This CDR3 is built from 14 residues. Here the CDR3 DNA reads TGTGCCAGCAGCTTGGGGGGGACAGACTATGGCTACACCTTC. It is translated as CASSLGGTDYGYTF.

The chain links TRBV5-4 to TRBJ1-2; 10 nucleotides align to TRBD1. Looked up from germline, CDR1 is SGHNT and CDR2 is YYREEE (reference sequence). The CDR3 runs to 13 residues. J lost 8 bases, V lost 4 bases, and 5 bases had no gene match. As DNA, the CDR3 is TGTGCCAGCAGCCAGACAGGGGGCAAGGGCTACACCTTC. Translated, it gives CASSQTGGKGYTF. Full variable domain (remainder filled in from reference TRBV5-4 and TRBJ1-2): ETGVTQSPTHLIKTRGQQVTLRCSSQSGHNTVSWYQQALGQGPQFIFQYYREEENGRGNFPPRFSGLQFPNYSSELNVNALELDDSALYLCASSQTGGKGYTFGSGTRLTVV.

The V gene is TRBV6-5, the J gene TRBJ1-5; D is uncertain. This CDR3 has 14 residues. V was cut by 8 bases and J by 6 bases, with 17 bases left in between. Germline-derived CDR1 and CDR2 are MNHEY and SVGAGI. The CDR3 region is CASVIGGQTQPQHF. CDR3 nucleotides: TGTGCCAGCGTAATCGGTGGGCAGACTCAGCCCCAGCATTTT.

The chain combines TRBV19 with TRBJ1-5, with TRBD1 matching over 10 bases. The CDR3 extends over 18 amino acids. V dropped 7 bases and J dropped 2; count of bases not matched to a gene: 14. Per germline, CDR1 LNHDA and CDR2 SQIVND (reference sequence). The chain's CDR3 is CASTPRTGGGYGNQPQHF. DNA of the CDR3: TGTGCCAGTACCCCCCGGACAGGGGGAGGGTATGGCAATCAGCCCCAGCATTTT.

This chain connects TRBV6-5 to TRBJ1-4; 8 bases map to TRBD1. The V segment lost 6 bases and the J segment 6 bases; nucleotides outside the gene matches: 9. Per germline, CDR1 MNHEY and CDR2 SVGAGI. The CDR3 runs 15 residues. The CDR3 loop reads CASSGQGKVYEKLFF. The CDR3 nucleotides read TGTGCCAGCAGCGGACAGGGAAAGGTTTATGAAAAACTGTTTTTT.

This rearrangement joins TRBV25-1 to TRBJ1-1; D call uncertain. This CDR3 comprises 11 residues. Germline V gene sequence: CDR1 MGHDK, CDR2 SYGVNS. V gave up 6 bases and J gave up 11 bases, with 13 bases separating them. This CDR3 is CASRGPEEAFF. CDR3 DNA sequence: TGTGCCAGCAGGGGCCCTGAAGAGGCTTTCTTT.

The chain joins TRBV3-1 (or the pseudogene TRBV3-2) to TRBJ1-2; tentative D call: TRBD1 (6 bases). The germline gives CDR1 LGHDT, CDR2 YNNKEL (reference sequence). The CDR3 runs to 15 residues. The V end was cut by 4 bases, the J end by 3 bases, with 15 bases between. The CDR3, as DNA: TGTGCCAGCAGCCCAGCCGGCAGGGGCGACTATGGCTACACCTTC. It encodes CASSPAGRGDYGYTF.

The CDR3 loop reads CASSRRGGSETQYF. CDR3 in DNA: TGTGCCAGCAGCCGAAGAGGGGGCTCGGAGACCCAGTACTTC. The chain uses TRBV13 and TRBJ2-5; 7 bases map to TRBD1. The CDR3 contains 14 residues. CDR1 is PRHDT, CDR2 FYEKMQ, per germline (reference sequence). Germline trimming cut 5 bases from V and 5 bases from J; bases unmatched to any gene: 8. Complete variable domain (other parts from reference TRBV13 and TRBJ2-5): AAGVIQSPRHLIKEKRETATLKCYPIPRHDTVYWYQQGPGQDPQFLISFYEKMQSDKGSIPDRFSAQQFSDYHSELNMSSLELGDSALYFCASSRRGGSETQYFGPGTRLLVL.

This clone occurred once. This chain connects TRBV6-5 to TRBJ1-5, with D maybe TRBD1 (6 bases). The CDR3 consists of 14 residues. Trimming shortened V by 6 bases and J by 1 base, and 10 bases separated the two germline ends. The germline V gene encodes CDR1 MNHEY and CDR2 SVGAGI. Written as DNA, the CDR3 is TGTGCCAGCAGCGGTACAGGGAGCAATCAGCCCCAGCATTTT. Protein sequence: CASSGTGSNQPQHF.

As to this clone: Different DNA sequences within this sample yield the same CDR3. V is TRBV20-1 and J is TRBJ2-7; a weak D match, TRBD2 (7 bases). In germline, CDR1 is DFQATT, CDR2 SNEGSKA (reference sequence). With 3 bases removed from V and 5 bases from J, the gap between germline ends came to 8 bases. The CDR3 has 11 amino acids. CDR3 amino acids: CSARGGHEQYF. The CDR3 nucleotides are TGCAGTGCTAGGGGGGGGCACGAGCAGTACTTC.

This clone was seen more than once but under ten times. This chain joins TRBV3-1 (or the pseudogene TRBV3-2) and TRBJ1-1, with unresolved D. CDR3 size: 14 residues. Germline V CDR1 and CDR2: LGHDT, YNNKEL (reference sequence). V shed 4 bases and J shed 1 base, with 10 bases lying between them. This CDR3 is CASSPQARNTEAFF. In nucleotides, the CDR3 is TGTGCCAGCAGCCCGCAGGCGAGGAACACTGAAGCTTTCTTT.

The rearrangement links TRBV3-1 (or the pseudogene TRBV3-2) to TRBJ2-7; a weak D match, TRBD1 (5 bases). Germline V CDR1 and CDR2: LGHDT, YNNKEL (reference sequence). V was pared by 4 bases and J by 4 bases, with 17 bases between. The length of the CDR3 is 15 residues. Here the CDR3 DNA reads TGTGCCAGCAGCCCACTATCAAGGGGTCGGTACGAGCAGTACTTC. It specifies CASSPLSRGRYEQYF.

The rearrangement joins TRBV11-3 to TRBJ1-1; D not certain. The V and J ends lost 3 bases and 1 base respectively, with 6 bases between them. The CDR3 covers 13 residues. Germline loops: CDR1 SGHNT, CDR2 YENEEA. CDR3 amino acids: CASSLGENTEAFF. CDR3 nucleotides: TGTGCCAGCAGCTTGGGAGAGAACACTGAAGCTTTCTTT.

The chain has TRBV6-6 and TRBJ2-7, with 7 bases lining up with TRBD1. Germline loops: CDR1 MNHNY, CDR2 SVGAGI (reference sequence). V shed 6 bases, J shed 5 bases, and the junction held 13 bases outside the gene matches. This CDR3 is 15 amino acids long. As DNA, the CDR3 is TGTGCCAGCAGCTTAAAAAGGACAGGTGGTAACGAGCAGTACTTC. Amino acids: CASSLKRTGGNEQYF.

The chain links TRBV7-9 to TRBJ2-7, with TRBD1 identical over 8 bases. The J segment lost 3 bases and the V segment lost 3 bases, leaving 10 bases of the junction unmatched. The CDR3 is 16 amino acids. The germline V gene encodes CDR1 SEHNR and CDR2 FQNEAQ (reference sequence). CDR3 coding DNA: TGTGCCAGCAGCTTGGACACAGGGGGAGAGGTCTACGAGCAGTACTTC. Protein sequence: CASSLDTGGEVYEQYF. Combining the CDR3 with reference TRBV7-9 and TRBJ2-7 gives the whole variable domain DTGVSQNPRHKITKRGQNVTFRCDPISEHNRLYWYRQTLGQGPEFLTYFQNEAQLEKSRLLSDRFSAERPKGSFSTLEIQRTEQGDSAMYLCASSLDTGGEVYEQYFGPGTRLTVT.

The chain couples TRBV19 to TRBJ2-4; 9 nucleotides align to TRBD2. The CDR3 length is 11 residues. Per germline, CDR1 LNHDA and CDR2 SQIVND (reference sequence). Trimming cost V 4 bases and J 13 bases; bases outside gene matches: 2. The CDR3 sequence is CASSRGTSQYF. CDR3 nucleotide sequence: TGTGCCAGTAGTAGGGGGACTAGCCAGTACTTC.

The gene calls are TRBV5-1 and TRBJ2-2; perhaps TRBD2 as D (5 bases). The germline gives CDR1 SGHRS, CDR2 YFSETQ. V was trimmed by 2 bases and J by 4 bases, leaving 9 bases between them. This CDR3 has 14 residues. CDR3 DNA sequence: TGCGCCAGCAGCTTAAACGCGGGCACCGGGGAGCTGTTTTTT. As protein: CASSLNAGTGELFF.

The V and J genes are TRBV28 and TRBJ1-2, with 8 positions matching TRBD1. CDR1 MDHEN and CDR2 SYDVKM come from the germline V gene. V shed 8 bases and J 8 bases; nucleotides not matched to a gene: 7. The CDR3 is 12 residues long. CDR3 nucleotide sequence: TGTGCCAGCTTACCTCAGGGGGCAGGCTACACCTTC. It specifies CASLPQGAGYTF.

On this clone: Other DNA sequences in the sample encode the same CDR3. The CDR3 here is CASSFSGATDTQYF. For the CDR3, the DNA is TGCGCCAGCAGCTTTAGCGGGGCCACAGATACGCAGTATTTT. The chain has TRBV5-1 and TRBJ2-3; TRBD2 matches 8 bases. The CDR3 totals 14 residues. V was pared by 2 bases and J by 2 bases, with 1 base of the junction left unmatched. Germline V gene lookup returns CDR1 SGHRS and CDR2 YFSETQ.

The rearrangement joins TRBV13 to TRBJ2-3, with TRBD2 matching 13 bases. V shed 8 bases, J shed 3 bases, and the junction held 8 bases outside the gene matches. Germline loops: CDR1 PRHDT, CDR2 FYEKMQ (reference sequence). The CDR3 consists of 16 residues. The CDR3: CASSTSGGAGTDTQYF. As DNA, the CDR3 is TGTGCCAGCTCCACTAGCGGGGGGGCTGGTACAGATACGCAGTATTTT.